This is a list of T cell receptor beta chains from one sample in a study of T cells in Graves' hyperthyroidism and ophthalmopathy. Using its own MiXCR run on the multiplex PCR reads, TCRdb lists one record per CDR3 protein. The sample lists about 600,000 distinct CDR3 sequences, roughly 15% occurring once. Sequences were obtained from blood. The receptors originated from a woman aged 45-60 years with Graves' ophthalmopathy. Both conserved end residues are part of each CDR3. A D gene is named only where the DNA matches it firmly. Not all rows give a size; the values are once, few, many and, for expanded clones, a class.

V	size	D	J	CDR3	DNA
TRBV20-1	NA	TRBD1	TRBJ1-1	CSARVPDRSNTEAFF	TGCAGTGCTAGAGTCCCGGACAGGTCGAACACTGAAGCTTTCTTT
TRBV6-5	few	NA	TRBJ1-6	CASSSTVYNSPLHF	TGTGCCAGCAGTTCGACGGTCTATAATTCACCCCTCCACTTT
TRBV6-2/TRBV6-3	NA	TRBD2	TRBJ2-7	CASSGLAGVHSEQYF	TGTGCCAGCAGCGGACTAGCGGGAGTTCATTCCGAGCAGTACTTC
TRBV11-2	NA	NA	TRBJ2-3	CASSLDAGGPTYTQYF	TGTGCCAGCAGCTTAGATGCCGGGGGGCCGACGTATACGCAGTATTTT
TRBV11-3	many	NA	TRBJ2-1	CASSLVFGETYNEQFF	TGTGCCAGCAGCTTAGTCTTCGGGGAGACCTACAATGAGCAGTTCTTC
TRBV20-1	many	NA	TRBJ1-5	CSARGRDNSQPQHF	TGCAGTGCTAGAGGGAGGGACAACTCTCAGCCCCAGCATTTT
TRBV19	many	TRBD1	TRBJ1-1	CASSRHRGFDTEAFF	TGTGCCAGTAGTAGACACAGGGGATTTGACACTGAAGCTTTCTTT
TRBV19	NA	TRBD2	TRBJ2-5	CASSWTSGYETQYF	TGTGCCAGTAGTTGGACTAGCGGCTATGAGACCCAGTACTTC
TRBV13	many	NA	TRBJ2-3	CASSLGFDTQYF	TGTGCCAGCAGCTTAGGCTTCGATACGCAGTATTTT
TRBV27	many	TRBD2	TRBJ2-1	CASSGGGSLFNEQFF	TGTGCCAGCAGCGGGGGGGGCTCCCTCTTCAATGAGCAGTTCTTC
TRBV11-2	NA	NA	TRBJ2-7	CASAGTDYEQYF	TGTGCCAGCGCTGGGACGGACTACGAGCAGTACTTC
TRBV2	many	NA	TRBJ2-1	CASSVDWNEQFF	TGTGCCAGCAGTGTAGATTGGAATGAGCAGTTCTTC
TRBV29-1	many	NA	TRBJ2-3	CSVRIRRIHTDTQYF	TGCAGCGTGCGAATCCGGCGTATTCACACAGATACGCAGTATTTT
TRBV5-6	NA	TRBD1	TRBJ1-4	CASSSIRQGVEKLFF	TGTGCCAGCAGCTCAATACGACAGGGGGTTGAAAAACTGTTTTTT
TRBV4-1	NA	NA	TRBJ2-2	CASSQAQTTGELFF	TGCGCCAGCAGCCAAGCACAGACCACCGGGGAGCTGTTTTTT
TRBV5-1	many	NA	TRBJ1-5	CASSLAGKSNQPQHF	TGCGCCAGCAGCTTGGCCGGTAAAAGCAATCAGCCCCAGCATTTT
TRBV27	many	TRBD2	TRBJ2-1	CASSSSGRASYNEQFF	TGTGCCAGCAGTTCCTCCGGGAGGGCCTCCTACAATGAGCAGTTCTTC
TRBV2	NA	NA	TRBJ2-1	CASSTDHSSYNEQFF	TGTGCCAGCAGTACGGATCATAGCTCCTACAATGAGCAGTTCTTC
TRBV15	NA	TRBD2	TRBJ2-3	CATSFGQRDTDTQYF	TGTGCCACCAGCTTTGGGCAGCGGGACACAGATACGCAGTATTTT
TRBV9	few	TRBD2	TRBJ2-3	CASSGPLAGRDTDTQYF	TGTGCCAGCAGCGGGCCCCTAGCGGGGCGGGACACAGATACGCAGTATTTT
TRBV20-1	NA	NA	TRBJ2-3	CSATGLRDTQYF	TGCAGTGCTACAGGGTTAAGAGATACGCAGTATTTT
TRBV27	NA	TRBD2	TRBJ2-1	CASSREISGSLNEQFF	TGTGCCAGCAGTCGGGAGATAAGCGGGAGCCTCAATGAGCAGTTCTTC
TRBV7-2	many	NA	TRBJ1-1	CASSLVTNTEAFF	TGTGCCAGCAGCTTAGTCACGAACACTGAAGCTTTCTTT
TRBV19	NA	NA	TRBJ1-5	CASSIRPYSNQPQHF	TGTGCCAGTAGTATTAGGCCATATAGCAATCAGCCCCAGCATTTT
TRBV7-2	many	NA	TRBJ2-1	CASSLSRDIGYNEQFF	TGTGCCAGCAGCTTAAGTCGGGACATAGGCTACAATGAGCAGTTCTTC
TRBV6-1	many	NA	TRBJ1-2	CASRGPGRMGYTF	TGTGCCAGCAGGGGCCCGGGACGCATGGGCTACACCTTC
TRBV20-1	many	NA	TRBJ1-5	CSARGARDNQPQHF	TGCAGTGCTAGAGGAGCCAGGGACAATCAGCCCCAGCATTTT
TRBV18	many	NA	TRBJ1-1	CASSATFRDTEAFF	TGTGCCAGCTCAGCCACGTTTAGAGACACTGAAGCTTTCTTT